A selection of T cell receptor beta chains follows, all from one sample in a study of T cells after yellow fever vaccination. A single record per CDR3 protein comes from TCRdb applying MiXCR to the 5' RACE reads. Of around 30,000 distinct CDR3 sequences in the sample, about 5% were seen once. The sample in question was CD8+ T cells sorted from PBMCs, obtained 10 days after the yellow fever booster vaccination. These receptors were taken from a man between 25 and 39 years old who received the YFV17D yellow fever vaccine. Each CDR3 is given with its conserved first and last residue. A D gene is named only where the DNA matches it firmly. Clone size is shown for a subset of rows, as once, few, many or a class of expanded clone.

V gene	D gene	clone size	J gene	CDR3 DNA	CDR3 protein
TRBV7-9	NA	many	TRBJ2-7	TGTGCCAGCAGCTTGACCTCCTACGAGCAGTACTTC	CASSLTSYEQYF
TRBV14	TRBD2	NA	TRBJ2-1	TGTGCCAGCAGCCAACCTCCTAGCGGAGCCTACAATGAGCAGTTCTTC	CASSQPPSGAYNEQFF
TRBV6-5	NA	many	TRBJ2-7	TGTGCCAGCAGTTACTCGAGTCCGGGTCACGAGCAGTACTTC	CASSYSSPGHEQYF
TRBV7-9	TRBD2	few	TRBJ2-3	TGTGCCAGCAGGCGACTAGCGACTAGCACAGATACGCAGTATTTT	CASRRLATSTDTQYF
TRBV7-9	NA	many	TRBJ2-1	TGTGCCAGCAGCGAACACAATGAGCAGTTCTTC	CASSEHNEQFF
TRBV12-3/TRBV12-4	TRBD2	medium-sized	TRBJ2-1	TGTGCCAGCAGTTTAGAACTAGCGGGCTTGGGGGACCTTTACAATGAGCAGTTCTTC	CASSLELAGLGDLYNEQFF
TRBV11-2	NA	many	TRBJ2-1	TGTGCCAGCAGCTTAGGCCGGGCCTACAATGAGCAGTTCTTC	CASSLGRAYNEQFF
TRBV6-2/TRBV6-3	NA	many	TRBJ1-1	TGTGCCAGCAGTTATGGTGATGTGACTGAAGCTTTCTTT	CASSYGDVTEAFF
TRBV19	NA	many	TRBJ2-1	TGTGCCAGTAGCCCCATCGGGTTAAGCTCCTACAATGAGCAGTTCTTC	CASSPIGLSSYNEQFF
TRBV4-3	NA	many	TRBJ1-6	TGCGCCAGCAGCCAAGATGGGGGTAATTCACCCCTCCACTTT	CASSQDGGNSPLHF
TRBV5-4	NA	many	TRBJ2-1	TGTGCCAGCAGCTTCTACGCCGGGTACAATGAGCAGTTCTTC	CASSFYAGYNEQFF
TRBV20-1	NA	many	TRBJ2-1	TGCAGTGCTAGAGCAACAACAGATCCTTTTAATGAGCAGTTCTTC	CSARATTDPFNEQFF
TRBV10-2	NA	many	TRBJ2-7	TGCGCCAGCAGTGATTTGGGCCAGAGTAGAGCCTACGAGCAGTACTTC	CASSDLGQSRAYEQYF
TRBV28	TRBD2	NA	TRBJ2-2	TGTGCCAGCAGTTTATCTAGGAGCGGGATGGACACCGGGGAGCTGTTTTTT	CASSLSRSGMDTGELFF
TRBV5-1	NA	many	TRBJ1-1	TGCGCCAGCAGCGCATGGTCCCTCTTGAACACTGAAGCTTTCTTT	CASSAWSLLNTEAFF